This TCR beta chain is from a study of shared clonotypes between healthy human individuals. The germline V gene encodes CDR1 SGHVS and CDR2 FQNEAQ. The germline V and J ends were trimmed by 5 bases and 5 bases, with 16 bases remaining between them. The CDR3 length is 15 residues. The method was immunoSEQ multiplex PCR; TCRdb's version includes in-frame clones alone and lacks a portion of them. The sample has 1.6 million or so clones; roughly 97% are singletons. Study-level results: Rarefaction curves obtained for sorted subsets showed sequencing incomplete despite large depth.

On this clone itself: Its antigen remains unidentified.

This receptor was taken from a man aged 25 to 40 in good health. V is TRBV7-8 and J is TRBJ2-1, with D unclear. The sequenced material came from naive CD4+ T cells sorted from blood. Subset here: CD45RA+ positively selected. CDR3 in DNA: TGTGCCAGCAGCCCCCAGCGCCCTAAGGACAATGAGCAGTTCTTC. As protein: CASSPQRPKDNEQFF.